A single sample gave rise to the 11 T cell receptor beta chains below, sequenced in a study of T cell repertoires in aging, cancer and after chemotherapy. The template was genomic DNA from peripheral blood, not RNA. TRB rearrangements spanning V, D and J were amplified using mixed TRB-A/B primers. MiXCR, run by TCRdb on the multiplex PCR reads, gives a single entry per CDR3 protein. The sample yields about 9,000 distinct CDR3 sequences, less than 25% seen once. The sample taken for sequencing was blood. Receptors were obtained from a human donor with a blood cancer. The donor label of this sample is uncertain.

The chain links TRBV10-3 to TRBJ1-2, with unresolved D. This CDR3 has 14 amino acids. CDR1 and CDR2 (germline): ENHRY, SYGVKD. V was trimmed by 6 bases and J by 2 bases, leaving 13 bases between them. DNA of the CDR3: TGTGCCATCAGAACTGACGTGGGGAACTATGGCTACACCTTC. It specifies CAIRTDVGNYGYTF.

Judged by abundance, this clonotype is medium-sized. The chain uses TRBV19 and TRBJ2-1; a possible D gene is TRBD1 (5 bases). The V gene's germline CDR1 is LNHDA and CDR2 SQIVND (reference sequence). Trimming shortened V by 3 bases and J by 1 base, and 10 bases separated the two germline ends. This CDR3 is 15 amino acids long. Here the CDR3 reads CASSMGPGSYNEQFF. CDR3 sequence (DNA): TGTGCCAGTAGTATGGGGCCGGGTTCCTACAATGAGCAGTTCTTC.

This clonotype is categorized as medium-sized (0.01 to 0.1%). The CDR3 DNA sequence: TGTGCCAGCAGTGCCGGGGGGACCCAGCATTTT. Its protein is CASSAGGTQHF. The chain has TRBV6-8 and TRBJ1-5; possibly TRBD1 for D (5 bases). V was cut by 5 bases and J by 11 bases, with 10 bases left in between. CDR1 is MNHGY, CDR2 SAAAGT, per germline. The CDR3 is made up of 11 amino acids.

This clonotype was seen more than once but under ten times. The chain combines TRBV11-3 with TRBJ2-3, with no clear D. With 4 bases removed from V and 4 bases from J, the gap between germline ends came to 21 bases. Germline-derived CDR1 and CDR2 are SGHNT and YENEEA. There are 17 residues in the CDR3. For the CDR3, the DNA is TGTGCCAGCAGCTCTAGGTCTGGGGTTCCGAAGGCAGATACGCAGTATTTT. Its protein is CASSSRSGVPKADTQYF.

The genes are TRBV7-3 and TRBJ2-7; 7 nucleotides align to TRBD2. The trim removed 2 bases at V and 0 bases at J, leaving 4 bases unmatched. Germline V gene sequence: CDR1 SGHTA, CDR2 FQGTGA. CDR3 length: 15 residues. The CDR3 loop is CASSLVGGSSYEQYF. CDR3 nucleotides: TGTGCCAGCAGCTTAGTCGGCGGGAGCTCCTACGAGCAGTACTTC.

Regarding this clonotype: A much larger clone is a single base away; this may be a read error. This CDR3 is missing its conserved last phenylalanine or tryptophan, likely due to a read error. The gene calls are TRBV6-5 and TRBJ1-5; perhaps TRBD1 as D (5 bases). The CDR3 extends over 15 amino acids. V shed 5 bases and J shed 6 bases, with 17 bases lying between them. Germline lookup yields CDR1 MNHEY and CDR2 SVGAGI. CDR3 nucleotide sequence: TGTGCCAGCAGTCCCCGTGGGGGTGCGGGTCAGCCCCAGCATTAT. Its translation: CASSPRGGAGQPQHY.

This clonotype is medium-sized. The chain has TRBV19 and TRBJ1-2; tentative D call: TRBD1 (5 bases). Germline CDR1 and CDR2: LNHDA and SQIVND (reference sequence). V was trimmed by 10 bases and J by 5 bases, leaving 20 bases between them. The CDR3 contains 14 residues. CDR3 loop: CATGEAGLWYGYTF. The DNA for the CDR3 is TGTGCCACCGGTGAGGCAGGGCTTTGGTATGGCTACACCTTC.

This clonotype is judged medium-sized. The chain combines TRBV19 with TRBJ2-5, with a possible D match to TRBD1 (5 bases). In germline, CDR1 is LNHDA, CDR2 SQIVND (reference sequence). The CDR3 loop spans 14 amino acids. The V and J ends lost 5 bases and 2 bases respectively, with 12 bases between them. CDR3 loop: CASSQGWGQETQYF. The CDR3 bases are TGTGCCAGTAGTCAGGGTTGGGGTCAAGAGACCCAGTACTTC.

Judged by abundance, this clonotype is medium-sized. J is TRBJ2-3 and V is TRBV5-5; 10 bases match TRBD2. The CDR3 has 18 amino acids. V lost 0 bases to trimming and J lost 2 bases; unmatched junction nucleotides: 9. CDR1 is SGHKS and CDR2 is YYEKEE in the germline V gene (reference sequence). The chain's CDR3 is CASSLAFQAGGVTDTQYF. The CDR3 DNA is TGTGCCAGCAGCTTGGCGTTTCAAGCGGGAGGGGTCACAGATACGCAGTATTTT.

The chain carries TRBV11-2 and TRBJ2-5; no definite D call. Germline CDR1 SGHAT, CDR2 FQNNGV. Trimming took off 0 bases at V and 4 bases at J, with 18 bases between the two ends. CDR3 length: 17 amino acids. CDR3 DNA sequence: TGTGCCAGCAGCTTAGATCCGTCCGTAAGTGCTCGAGAGACCCAGTACTTC. Translation: CASSLDPSVSARETQYF.

The chain carries TRBV5-5 and TRBJ1-3; D is uncertain. In germline, CDR1 is SGHKS, CDR2 YYEKEE (reference sequence). This CDR3 contains 14 residues. Trimming left V 4 bases short and J 5 bases short, with 13 bases between. The CDR3 nucleotides are TGTGCCAGCAGCGGGCCCAGCGGGAGAAACACCATATATTTT. This codes for CASSGPSGRNTIYF. The entire variable domain, with the rest obtained from reference TRBV5-5 and TRBJ1-3, is as follows: DAGVTQSPTHLIKTRGQQVTLRCSPISGHKSVSWYQQVLGQGPQFIFQYYEKEERGRGNFPDRFSARQFPNYSSELNVNALLLGDSALYLCASSGPSGRNTIYFGEGSWLTVV.